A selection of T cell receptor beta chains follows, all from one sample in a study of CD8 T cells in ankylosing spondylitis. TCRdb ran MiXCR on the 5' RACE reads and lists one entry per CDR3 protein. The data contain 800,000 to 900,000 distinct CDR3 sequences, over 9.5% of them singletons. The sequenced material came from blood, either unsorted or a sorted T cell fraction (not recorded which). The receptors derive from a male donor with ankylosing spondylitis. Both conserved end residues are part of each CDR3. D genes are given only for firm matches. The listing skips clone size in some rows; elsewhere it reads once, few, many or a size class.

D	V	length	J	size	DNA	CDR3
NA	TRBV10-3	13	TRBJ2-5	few	TGTGCCATCAGTGTCCGGGAACAAGAGACCCAGTACTTC	CAISVREQETQYF
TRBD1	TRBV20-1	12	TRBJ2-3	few	TGCACTTCAGGGACAGCCACAGATACGCAGTATTTT	CTSGTATDTQYF
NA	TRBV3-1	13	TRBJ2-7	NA	TGTGCCAGCAGCCAAGGGGTAGGGACACAGCAGTACTTC	CASSQGVGTQQYF
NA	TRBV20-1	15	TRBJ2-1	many	TGCAGTGCCCGTGGGGGGAAGTCTTCCTACAATGAGCAGTTCTTC	CSARGGKSSYNEQFF
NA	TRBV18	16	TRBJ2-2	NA	TGTGCCAGCTCACCAGCACAACTAGTGAACACCGGGGAGCTGTTTTTT	CASSPAQLVNTGELFF
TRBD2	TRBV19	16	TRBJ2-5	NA	TGTGCCAGTAGAGGACGACTAGCGGGAGCCCAAGAGACCCAGTACTTC	CASRGRLAGAQETQYF
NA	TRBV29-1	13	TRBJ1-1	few	TGCAGCGTTGAAAAAAGGATGAACACTGAAGCTTTCTTT	CSVEKRMNTEAFF
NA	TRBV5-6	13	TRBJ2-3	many	TGTGCCAGCAGCCCCGTTGAGACAGATACGCAGTATTTT	CASSPVETDTQYF
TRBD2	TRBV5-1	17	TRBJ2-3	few	TGCGCCAGCAGCTTGGGTCTAGCGGGAGCACTCTCAGATACGCAGTATTTT	CASSLGLAGALSDTQYF
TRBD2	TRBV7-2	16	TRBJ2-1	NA	TGTGCCAGCAGTTCCGGAGGTAGCGGGAGATACAATGAGCAGTTCTTC	CASSSGGSGRYNEQFF
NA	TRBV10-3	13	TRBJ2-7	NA	TGTGCCATCAGTGATAGGGGAACCTACGAGCAGTACTTC	CAISDRGTYEQYF
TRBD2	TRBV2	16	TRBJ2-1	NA	TGTGCCAGCAATGGCCGACGAAGCGGGAGAAACGATGAGCAGTTCTTC	CASNGRRSGRNDEQFF
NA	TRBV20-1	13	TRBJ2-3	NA	TGCAGTGCTAGAGAGAACCTCACAGATACGCAGTATTTT	CSARENLTDTQYF
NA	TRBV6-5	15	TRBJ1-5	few	TGTGCCAGCAGTTACTCGGCCTTAAAAAATCAGCCCCAGCATTTT	CASSYSALKNQPQHF
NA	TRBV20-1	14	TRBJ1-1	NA	TGCAGTGCTAGTTACGGGACAACTAACACTGAAGCTTTCTTT	CSASYGTTNTEAFF
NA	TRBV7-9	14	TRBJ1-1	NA	TGTGCCAGCAGCTCCGGCGGTGAGAACACTGAAGCTTTCTTT	CASSSGGENTEAFF
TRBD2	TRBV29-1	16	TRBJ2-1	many	TGCAGCTCAGAAGCCCCCGGGAGGGCCTCGTACAATGAGCAGTTCTTC	CSSEAPGRASYNEQFF
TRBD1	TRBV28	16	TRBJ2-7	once	TGTGCCAGCAGTTCTTCAATCGACAGGGGGACCTACGAGCAGTACTTC	CASSSSIDRGTYEQYF
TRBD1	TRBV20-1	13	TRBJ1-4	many	TGCAGTGCTAGTCGTACAGGGGGTGAAAAACTGTTTTTT	CSASRTGGEKLFF
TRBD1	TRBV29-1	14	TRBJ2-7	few	TGCAGCGTTGACAGGACAGGGGATTCCTACGAGCAGTACTTC	CSVDRTGDSYEQYF
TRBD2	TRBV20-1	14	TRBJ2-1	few	TGCAGTGCCATTCTAGCGGGGGGGCTGTTTAAGCAGTTCTTC	CSAILAGGLFKQFF
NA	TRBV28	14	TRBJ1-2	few	TGTGCCAGCAGTCAGCCATCGAGACCCGGAGGCTACACCTTC	CASSQPSRPGGYTF
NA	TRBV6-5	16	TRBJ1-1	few	TGTGCCAGCAGTTACTCGAATCTCGTTTTGAACACTGAAGCTTTCTTT	CASSYSNLVLNTEAFF
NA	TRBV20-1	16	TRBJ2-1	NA	TGCAGTGCTGCCCTGGCGGGGCCTAGCTCCTACAATGAGCAGTTCTTC	CSAALAGPSSYNEQFF
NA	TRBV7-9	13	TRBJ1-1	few	TGTGCCAGCAGCTTGACAGGACAGAAAGAAGCTTTCTTT	CASSLTGQKEAFF
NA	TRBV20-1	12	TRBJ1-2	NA	TGCAGTGCAAAGACGACTAACTATGGCTACACCTTC	CSAKTTNYGYTF
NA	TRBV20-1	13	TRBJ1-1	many	TGCAGTGCTGGAGTCGACGTGGGGGCTGAAGCTTTCTTT	CSAGVDVGAEAFF
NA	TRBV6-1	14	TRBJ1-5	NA	TGTGCCAGCAGTGAAGATCCCTGGGATCAGCCCCAGCATTTT	CASSEDPWDQPQHF
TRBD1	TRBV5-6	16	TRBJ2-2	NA	TGTGCCAGCAGCTTGGGCCCCAGGGGGCCGACCGGGGAGCTGTTTTTT	CASSLGPRGPTGELFF
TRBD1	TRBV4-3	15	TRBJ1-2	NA	TGCGCCAGCAGCCAAGATGGCAGGGGGCGCGATGGCTACACCTTC	CASSQDGRGRDGYTF
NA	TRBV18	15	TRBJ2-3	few	TGTGCCAGCTCAATTGCCCCAGGATACACAGATACGCAGTATTTT	CASSIAPGYTDTQYF
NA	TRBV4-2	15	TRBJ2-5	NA	TGTGCCAGCAGCCAAGTCACCAGGGGTGGAGAGACCCAGTACTTC	CASSQVTRGGETQYF
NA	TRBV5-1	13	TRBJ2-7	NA	TGCGCCAGCAGGGTAGGGGTCGTTTACGAGCAGTACTTC	CASRVGVVYEQYF
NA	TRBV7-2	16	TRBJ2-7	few	TGTGCCAGCAGCTTACCCCAAGGGACCTTATCCTACGAGCAGTACTTC	CASSLPQGTLSYEQYF
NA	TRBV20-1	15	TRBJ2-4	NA	TGCAGTGCTAGAGAGGTACCCCCGGGAAGAAACATTCAGTACTTC	CSAREVPPGRNIQYF
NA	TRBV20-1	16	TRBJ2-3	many	TGCAGTGCTAGAGACCAGGGGGGAGTTCACAAAGATACGCAGTATTTT	CSARDQGGVHKDTQYF
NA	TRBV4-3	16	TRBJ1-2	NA	TGCGCCAGCAGCCAAGATTCAGGAGGGGTTCACTATGGCTACACCTTC	CASSQDSGGVHYGYTF
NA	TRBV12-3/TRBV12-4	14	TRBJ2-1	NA	TGTGCCACCGATACAGGGTGGGGCTCGGATGAGCAGTTCTTC	CATDTGWGSDEQFF
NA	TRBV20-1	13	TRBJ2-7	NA	TGCAGTGCTAGAACTGCCGGGTTCTACGAGCAGTACTTC	CSARTAGFYEQYF
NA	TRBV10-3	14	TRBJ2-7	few	TGTGCCATCAGTGACCCCAGGGCTAGGTACGAGCAGTACTTC	CAISDPRARYEQYF
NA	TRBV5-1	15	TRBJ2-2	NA	TGCGCCAGCAGCCGCGGGACGGCGGCCACCGGGGAGCTGTTTTTT	CASSRGTAATGELFF
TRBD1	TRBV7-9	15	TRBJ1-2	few	TGTGCCAGCTCCGGCGAAGGGACAGGTCACTATGGCTACACCTTC	CASSGEGTGHYGYTF